This T cell receptor (beta chain) stems from a study of blood T cell repertoires in COVID-19 (TCRdb year 2020). In the study overall: Collaborator samples came from the United States, Italy and Spain and covered acute and convalescent phases of COVID-19. The material from the prospective study consisted of cDNA or gDNA derived from T cells, B-cell-depleted T cells, or PBMCs. Nearly every sample came with metadata listing a de-identified subject ID, COVID-19 status, age in years and sex. Samples came from the ongoing ImmuneRACE study (first 160 participants) plus 1,254 subjects from 6 global collaborators. The repertoires were released in a freely available public database intended as a resource for research on the immune response to SARS-CoV-2. Deeply sampled blood TCRbeta repertoires from subjects exposed to, actively infected with, or recovered from COVID-19 were included in the dataset. Where available, HLA class I and class II types were obtained from metadata supplied by the sample provider rather than from assay-based typing. Results the study describes overall, beyond this receptor: The quantity of clinical and demographic metadata differed by source and by participant and was supplied without curation.

Each collaborating institution followed its own protocols to collect whole blood in K2EDTA tubes. For TCRbeta analysis, collaborators shipped samples in one of three forms: frozen whole blood, isolated PBMCs, or DNA extracted from either of those sample types. The immunoSEQ Assay, a bias-controlled multiplex PCR, was used to amplify TCRbeta CDR3 regions from genomic DNA. In the paper's pipeline: Nucleated cell counts per sample were estimated from amplification of reference gene primers within the assay. Sequence reads were collapsed and filtered to measure the absolute abundance of every unique TCRbeta CDR3 rearrangement. For each sample, productive Simpson clonality was calculated as the square root of Simpson's diversity index over productive rearrangements. Sourced from immuneACCESS, this table was stored by TCRdb with only in-frame sequences that have V and J called. A share of the clones is absent; for the studies checked, an unresolved V gene accounts for under half, and the remainder has no known explanation. The DNA gave D and trimming, while V, J and clone size come from that table. The sample contains around 130,000 clones, around 84% of them found a single time. Clones ranked in the top ten supply about 18% of the sample.

Taken from the germline V gene, the CDR1 and CDR2 loops are MNHEY and SVGAGI. The CDR3 starts with the cysteine, ends with the phenylalanine, and has 12 residues. CDR3 DNA is the only sequence kept; it has 36 bases, read in frame from the first base. As concerns this clone: Its antigen has not been determined. Nothing much larger sits one base from this clone, and base qualities are not available.

Recombination joined TRBV6-5 with TRBJ2-7, with the D gene not confidently named. Sequencing input: peripheral blood. The TCR comes from a woman older than 75 with acute or convalescent COVID-19. The sequenced DNA is TGTGCGACGCGAGGCTACCCATACGAGCAGTACTTC. Its protein product is CATRGYPYEQYF.